The 8 T cell receptor beta chains listed next were all sequenced from one sample in a study of blood T cell repertoires in COVID-19. Produced via immunoSEQ multiplex PCR; TCRdb's table is partial and in-frame only. The profile covers 55,000 to 65,000 clones, with 79% appearing a single time and 3% to 4% taken by the ten largest. The specimen was peripheral blood. The receptor set was obtained from a man in his sixties with acute or convalescent COVID-19.

The CDR3 region is CASSRERGGTQPQHF. The CDR3 DNA sequence: TGTGCCAGCAGCCGAGAGAGAGGGGGCACGCAGCCCCAGCATTTT. The chain combines TRBV2 with TRBJ1-5; 7 bases align to TRBD1. There are 15 residues in the CDR3. Germline loops: CDR1 SNHLY, CDR2 FYNNEI. After removal of 6 bases from V and 7 bases from J, the junction contained 12 bases not matched to a gene.

The chain is built from TRBV5-1 and TRBJ2-7, with 7 bases identical to TRBD1. Per germline, CDR1 SGHRS and CDR2 YFSETQ. V lost 4 bases to trimming and J lost 12 bases; unmatched junction nucleotides: 16. The CDR3 totals 14 residues. CDR3 residues: CASSERTGGVVLYF. CDR3 in DNA: TGCGCCAGCAGCGAAAGGACAGGAGGAGTTGTTCTGTACTTC.

The chain joins TRBV11-2 to TRBJ1-1; perhaps TRBD1 as D (5 bases). The CDR3 runs 13 residues. CDR1 is SGHAT, CDR2 FQNNGV, per germline. Trimming shortened V by 1 base and J by 7 bases, and 10 bases separated the two germline ends. This chain's CDR3 is CASSLGAGDEAFF. DNA for the CDR3: TGTGCCAGCAGCTTAGGGGCGGGGGATGAAGCTTTCTTT.

This clone came up a few times. This chain links TRBV7-7 with TRBJ2-1, with a possible D match to TRBD2 (5 bases). The CDR3 contains 16 residues. Germline CDR1 SSHAT, CDR2 FNYEAQ (reference sequence). V was clipped by 2 bases and J by 2 bases, with 13 bases between them. CDR3 sequence (DNA): TGTGCCAGCAGCTTATTGACGGGCGGGCCCTACAATGAGCAGTTCTTC. This sequence encodes CASSLLTGGPYNEQFF.

The rearrangement links TRBV5-1 to TRBJ1-4; weak D call: TRBD1 (5 bases). The CDR3 is 14 residues long. Per germline, CDR1 SGHRS and CDR2 YFSETQ. Trimming removed 4 bases from V and 3 bases from J, with 10 bases in between. In DNA, the CDR3 is TGCGCCAGCAGCCCAGACAGTTCTAATGAAAAACTGTTTTTT. This sequence encodes CASSPDSSNEKLFF.

This clone occurred once. The chain carries TRBV28 and TRBJ2-1; no definite D call. The CDR3 consists of 11 residues. The germline V gene encodes CDR1 MDHEN and CDR2 SYDVKM. V was cut by 3 bases and J by 6 bases, with 3 bases left in between. The CDR3 sequence: CASSLANEQFF. The CDR3 DNA reads as TGTGCCAGCAGTTTGGCCAATGAGCAGTTCTTC.

J is TRBJ2-7 and V is TRBV7-8; 7 bases map to TRBD2. From germline, CDR1 is SGHVS and CDR2 FQNEAQ. The V gene end was trimmed by 1 base and the J gene end by 0 bases; junction bases not matched to a gene: 15. The CDR3 runs to 19 residues. The CDR3: CASSLVRGGAYPDSYEQYF. CDR3 DNA: TGTGCCAGCAGCTTAGTTCGGGGAGGGGCCTACCCCGACTCCTACGAGCAGTACTTC.

The chain carries TRBV7-2 and TRBJ2-2; the D gene is possibly TRBD2 (5 bases). The length of the CDR3 is 15 residues. V lost 3 bases and J 2 bases, leaving 10 bases between the germline ends. Germline V gene sequence: CDR1 SGHTA, CDR2 FQGNSA. As DNA, the CDR3 is TGTGCCAGCAGCTTTACTAGGGCCAACACCGGGGAGCTGTTTTTT. Translating gives CASSFTRANTGELFF.